The clone carrying this T cell receptor (beta chain) occurred many times. TCRdb re-derived calls from the reads in MiXCR, one entry per CDR3 protein. The sample shows about 140,000 distinct CDR3 sequences, about 6% of them seen only once. These data come from a study of T cell repertoires in cytomegalovirus infection. This TCR was sampled from a human donor in good health (CMV status not recorded). Some clones in this sample may be carry-over from other donors' samples. The sample taken for sequencing was PBMCs.

The CDR3 spells CASSSPGETDNFYTEAFF. DNA of the CDR3: TGTGCCAGCAGTTCCCCGGGAGAGACAGACAACTTCTACACTGAAGCTTTCTTT. V is TRBV12-3 or TRBV12-4 and J is TRBJ1-1, with a weak D call TRBD1 (5 bases). Between the trimmed V and J ends, which lost 4 bases and 3 bases, there was a span of 24 bases. The CDR3 has 18 residues.